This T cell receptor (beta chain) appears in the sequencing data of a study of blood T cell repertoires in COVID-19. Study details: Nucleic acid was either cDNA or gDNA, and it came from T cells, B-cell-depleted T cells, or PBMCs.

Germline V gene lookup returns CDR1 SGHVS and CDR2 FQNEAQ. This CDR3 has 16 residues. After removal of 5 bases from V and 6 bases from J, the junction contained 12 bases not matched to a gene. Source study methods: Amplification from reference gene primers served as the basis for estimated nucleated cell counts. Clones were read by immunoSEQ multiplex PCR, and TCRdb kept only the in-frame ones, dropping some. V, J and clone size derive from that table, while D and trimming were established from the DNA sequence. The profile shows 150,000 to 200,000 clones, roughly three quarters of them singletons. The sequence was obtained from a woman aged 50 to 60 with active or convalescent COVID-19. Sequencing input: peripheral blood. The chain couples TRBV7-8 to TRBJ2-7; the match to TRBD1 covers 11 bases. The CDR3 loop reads CASSPRGTGGDGEQYF. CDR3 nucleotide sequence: TGTGCCAGCAGCCCCCGAGGGACAGGGGGTGATGGCGAGCAGTACTTC. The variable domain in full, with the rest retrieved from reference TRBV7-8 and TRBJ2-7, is GAGVSQSPRYKVAKRGQDVALRCDPISGHVSLFWYQQALGQGPEFLTYFQNEAQLDKSGLPSDRFFAERPEGSVSTLKIQRTQQEDSAVYLCASSPRGTGGDGEQYFGPGTRLTVT.